The 5 T cell receptor beta chains below were found in one sample sequenced in a study of early T cells in non-severe SARS-CoV-2 infection. From the 5' RACE reads, TCRdb called clonotypes with MiXCR, one entry per CDR3 protein. The table includes some 57,000 distinct CDR3 sequences, 4.5% to 7% detected once. The material sequenced was whole blood. These receptors came from an adult who was a healthcare worker with PCR-confirmed SARS-CoV-2 infection or an uninfected control (not recorded which).

Ten or more counts support this clonotype. The CDR3 nucleotides read TGTGCCAGCAGCCGTTTCTGGGGCCAGCAAGAGACCCAGTACTTC. Translating gives CASSRFWGQQETQYF. The V gene is TRBV7-6, the J gene TRBJ2-5, with D tentatively TRBD1 (5 bases). Trimming shortened V by 5 bases and J by 2 bases, and 15 bases separated the two germline ends. The CDR3 has 15 amino acids. Germline lookup yields CDR1 SGHVS and CDR2 FNYEAQ. The full variable domain, in which reference TRBV7-6 and TRBJ2-5 provide the parts outside the CDR3, is GAGVSQSPRYKVTKRGQDVALRCDPISGHVSLYWYRQALGQGPEFLTYFNYEAQQDKSGLPNDRFSAERPEGSISTLTIQRTEQRDSAMYRCASSRFWGQQETQYFGPGTRLLVL.

This clonotype has just a few counts. V gene TRBV20-1 combines with J gene TRBJ2-5, with 9 bases fitting TRBD1. The trim removed 5 bases at V and 5 bases at J, leaving 9 bases unmatched. Per germline, CDR1 DFQATT and CDR2 SNEGSKA (reference sequence). The CDR3 runs to 14 residues. The CDR3 coding sequence is TGCAGTGCTCGTCCCGGGACAGGGATTGAGACCCAGTACTTC. This codes for CSARPGTGIETQYF.

This clonotype was seen many times. The chain is built from TRBV19 and TRBJ2-2; 8 bases line up with TRBD2. CDR1 and CDR2 (germline): LNHDA, SQIVND (reference sequence). J was trimmed by 5 bases and V by 6 bases; bases with no gene match: 5. This CDR3 spans 14 amino acids. Here the CDR3 reads CASRGAGVTGELFF. CDR3 DNA: TGTGCCAGTAGGGGAGCGGGAGTTACCGGGGAGCTGTTTTTT. Based on the CDR3 plus reference TRBV19 and TRBJ2-2, the full variable domain is DGGITQSPKYLFRKEGQNVTLSCEQNLNHDAMYWYRQDPGQGLRLIYYSQIVNDFQKGDIAEGYSVSREKKESFPLTVTSAQKNPTAFYLCASRGAGVTGELFFGEGSRLTVL.

The V and J genes are TRBV4-2 and TRBJ2-3; 7 bases map to TRBD2. The germline V gene encodes CDR1 LGHNA and CDR2 YNFKEQ. This CDR3 region has 17 residues. Trimming cost V 0 bases and J 4 bases; bases outside gene matches: 10. The DNA for the CDR3 is TGTGCCAGCAGCCAAGATCCCCCGGGAGGCCTTGCAGATACGCAGTATTTT. Residues: CASSQDPPGGLADTQYF.

This clonotype was recorded at least ten times. The J gene is TRBJ2-7, the V gene TRBV21-1; no DNA check was done on the table's D call, TRBD1. TRBV21-1 is annotated as a pseudogene. The CDR3 is made up of 18 amino acids. The DNA for the CDR3 is TGTGCCAGCAGCCCCGAAGGGTTCGGTCCCCATCACTACTACGAGCAGTACTTC. Translating it yields CASSPEGFGPHHYYEQYF.